This TCR beta chain was documented in a study of T-cell reconstitution after alpha-beta-depleted transplantation in children. Study results and limitations: Among T cells one year after transplant, newly produced cells accounted for most counts and diversity. The study reportedly traced alpha-beta T cells about two months after transplant to several hundred expanded graft clones.

This CDR3 has 13 residues. V lost 1 base and J lost 4, with 10 bases in between. Germline V CDR1 and CDR2: DFQATT, SNEGSKA (reference sequence). TCRbeta library preparation incorporated unique molecular identifiers. TCRdb re-called the PCR reads with MiXCR, one entry per CDR3 protein. The repertoire holds approximately 270,000 distinct CDR3 sequences, with roughly a quarter as singletons. This clonotype came up a few times. The antigen remains undetermined. This chain joins TRBV20-1 and TRBJ2-5; D possibly corresponds to TRBD2 (6 bases). The sequence came from a female patient aged 2-9 years who had a stem cell transplant for congenital amegakaryocytic thrombocytopenia, so the T cells may come from the graft donor. The specimen was PBMCs, mostly from graft donor cells, collected 360 days after TCRalphabeta/CD19-depleted stem cell transplant. The CDR3 DNA reads TGCAGTGCTAGAGCGGGAGTTCCAGAGACCCAGTACTTC. Its protein product is CSARAGVPETQYF.